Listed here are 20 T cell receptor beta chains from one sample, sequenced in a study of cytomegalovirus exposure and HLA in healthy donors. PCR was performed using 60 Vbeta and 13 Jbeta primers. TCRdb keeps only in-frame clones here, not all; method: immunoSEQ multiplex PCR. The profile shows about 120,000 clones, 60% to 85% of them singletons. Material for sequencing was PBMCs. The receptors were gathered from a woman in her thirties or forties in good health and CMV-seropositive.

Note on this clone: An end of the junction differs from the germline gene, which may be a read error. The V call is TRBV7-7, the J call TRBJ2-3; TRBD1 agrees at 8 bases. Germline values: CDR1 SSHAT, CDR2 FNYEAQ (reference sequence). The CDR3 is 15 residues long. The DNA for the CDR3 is TGTGCTAGCAGCTTAGCTGCAGGGGGCGCAGATACGCAGTATTTT. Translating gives CASSLAAGGADTQYF.

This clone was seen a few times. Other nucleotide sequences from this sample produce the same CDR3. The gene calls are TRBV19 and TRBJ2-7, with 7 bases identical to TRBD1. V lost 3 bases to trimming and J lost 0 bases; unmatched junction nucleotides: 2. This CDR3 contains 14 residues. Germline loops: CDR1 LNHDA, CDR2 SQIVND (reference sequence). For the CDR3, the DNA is TGTGCCAGTAGTATGGGGACAGCCTCCTACGAGCAGTACTTC. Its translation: CASSMGTASYEQYF.

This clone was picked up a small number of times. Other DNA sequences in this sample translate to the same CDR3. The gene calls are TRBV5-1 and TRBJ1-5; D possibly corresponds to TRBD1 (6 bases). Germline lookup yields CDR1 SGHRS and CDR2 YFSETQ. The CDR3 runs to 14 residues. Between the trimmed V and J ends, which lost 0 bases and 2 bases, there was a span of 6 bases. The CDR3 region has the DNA TGCGCCAGCAGCTTGGACAGGGGCAATCAGCCCCAGCATTTT. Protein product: CASSLDRGNQPQHF.

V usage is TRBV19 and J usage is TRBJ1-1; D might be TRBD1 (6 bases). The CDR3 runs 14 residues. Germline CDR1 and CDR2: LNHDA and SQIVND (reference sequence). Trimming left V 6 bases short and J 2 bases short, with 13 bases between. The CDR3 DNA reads TGTGCCAGTAGAGAACAGGGACCAAACACTGAAGCTTTCTTT. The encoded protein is CASREQGPNTEAFF.

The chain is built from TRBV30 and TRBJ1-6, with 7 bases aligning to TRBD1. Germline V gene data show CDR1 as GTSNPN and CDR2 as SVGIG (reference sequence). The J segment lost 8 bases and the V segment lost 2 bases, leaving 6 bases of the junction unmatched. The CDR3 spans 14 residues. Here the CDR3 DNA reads TGTGCCTGGAGTTCCAGGGGGGCGGATTCACCCCTCCACTTT. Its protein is CAWSSRGADSPLHF.

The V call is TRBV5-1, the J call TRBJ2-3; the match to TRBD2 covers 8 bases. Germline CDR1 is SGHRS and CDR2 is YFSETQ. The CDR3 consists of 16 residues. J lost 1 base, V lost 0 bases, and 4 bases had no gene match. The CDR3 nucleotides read TGCGCCAGCAGCTTGGATGCCGGGAGGGGCACAGATACGCAGTATTTT. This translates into CASSLDAGRGTDTQYF.

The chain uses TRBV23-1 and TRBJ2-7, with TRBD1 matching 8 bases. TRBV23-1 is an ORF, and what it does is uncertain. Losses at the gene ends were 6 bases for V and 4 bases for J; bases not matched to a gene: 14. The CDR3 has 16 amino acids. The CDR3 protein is CASSPQKRQGAYEQYF. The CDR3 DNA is TGCGCCAGCAGCCCCCAAAAACGGCAGGGGGCTTACGAGCAGTACTTC.

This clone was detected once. Written as DNA, the CDR3 is TGTGCCAGCAGTGAAGCGCGAGGCAACCGGGGCTACACCTTC. Translation: CASSEARGNRGYTF. This chain joins TRBV6-1 and TRBJ1-2; no firm D call. V lost 0 bases to trimming and J lost 8 bases, with 13 bases between them. This CDR3 comprises 14 residues. Per germline, CDR1 MNHNS and CDR2 SASEGT.

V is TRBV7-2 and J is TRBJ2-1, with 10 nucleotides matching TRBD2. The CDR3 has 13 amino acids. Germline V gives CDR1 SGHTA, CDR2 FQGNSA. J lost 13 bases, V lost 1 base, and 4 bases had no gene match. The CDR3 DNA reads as TGTGCCAGCAGCTTAGGAGGGACTAGCGACCAGTTCTTC. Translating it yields CASSLGGTSDQFF. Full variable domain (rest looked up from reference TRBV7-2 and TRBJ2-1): GAGVSQSPSNKVTEKGKDVELRCDPISGHTALYWYRQSLGQGLEFLIYFQGNSAPDKSGLPSDRFSAERTGGSVSTLTIQRTQQEDSAVYLCASSLGGTSDQFFGPGTRLTVL.

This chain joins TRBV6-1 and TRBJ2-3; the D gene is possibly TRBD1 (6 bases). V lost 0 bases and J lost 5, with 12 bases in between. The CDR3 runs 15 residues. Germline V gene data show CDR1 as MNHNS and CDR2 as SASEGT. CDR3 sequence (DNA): TGTGCCAGCAGTGAAGCGATGGGGGCGAGAGATACGCAGTATTTT. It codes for CASSEAMGARDTQYF.

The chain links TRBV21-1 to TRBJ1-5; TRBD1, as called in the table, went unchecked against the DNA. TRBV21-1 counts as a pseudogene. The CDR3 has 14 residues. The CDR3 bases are TGTGCCAGCATTCCGACAGGGGTAGTTCAGCCCCAGCATTTT. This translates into CASIPTGVVQPQHF.

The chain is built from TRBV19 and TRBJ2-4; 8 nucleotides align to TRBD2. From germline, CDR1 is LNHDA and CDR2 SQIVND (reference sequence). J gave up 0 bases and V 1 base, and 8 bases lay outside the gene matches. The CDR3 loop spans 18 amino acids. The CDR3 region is CASSIAQRGGLAKNIQYF. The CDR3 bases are TGTGCCAGTAGTATAGCTCAACGGGGGGGCCTAGCCAAAAACATTCAGTACTTC. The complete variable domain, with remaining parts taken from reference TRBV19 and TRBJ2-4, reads DGGITQSPKYLFRKEGQNVTLSCEQNLNHDAMYWYRQDPGQGLRLIYYSQIVNDFQKGDIAEGYSVSREKKESFPLTVTSAQKNPTAFYLCASSIAQRGGLAKNIQYFGAGTRLSVL.

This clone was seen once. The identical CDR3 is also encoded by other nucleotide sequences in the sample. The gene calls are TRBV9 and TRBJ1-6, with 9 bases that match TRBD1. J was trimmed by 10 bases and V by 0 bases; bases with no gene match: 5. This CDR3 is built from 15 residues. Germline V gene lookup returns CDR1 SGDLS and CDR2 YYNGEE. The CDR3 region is CASSVAGTGSSPLHF. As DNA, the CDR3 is TGTGCCAGCAGCGTAGCCGGGACAGGGTCGTCACCCCTCCACTTT.

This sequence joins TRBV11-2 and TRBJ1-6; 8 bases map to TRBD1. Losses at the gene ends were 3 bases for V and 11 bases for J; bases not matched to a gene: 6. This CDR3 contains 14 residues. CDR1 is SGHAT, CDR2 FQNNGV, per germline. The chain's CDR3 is CASSFGQGVAPLHF. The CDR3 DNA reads TGTGCCAGCAGCTTCGGACAGGGAGTCGCACCCCTCCACTTT.

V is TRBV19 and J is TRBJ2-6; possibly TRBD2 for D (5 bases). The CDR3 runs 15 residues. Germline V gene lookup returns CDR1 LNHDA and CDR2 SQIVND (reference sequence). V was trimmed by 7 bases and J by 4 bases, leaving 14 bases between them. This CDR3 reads CASKPGSRGANVLTF. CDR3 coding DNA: TGTGCCAGTAAACCGGGGTCCAGGGGGGCCAACGTCCTGACTTTC. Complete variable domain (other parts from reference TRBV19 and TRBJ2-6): DGGITQSPKYLFRKEGQNVTLSCEQNLNHDAMYWYRQDPGQGLRLIYYSQIVNDFQKGDIAEGYSVSREKKESFPLTVTSAQKNPTAFYLCASKPGSRGANVLTFGAGSRLTVL.

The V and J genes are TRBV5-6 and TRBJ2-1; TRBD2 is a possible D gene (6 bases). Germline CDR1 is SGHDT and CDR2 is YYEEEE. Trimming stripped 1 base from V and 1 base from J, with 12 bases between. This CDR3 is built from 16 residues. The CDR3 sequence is CASSLKGTPSYNEQFF. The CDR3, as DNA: TGTGCCAGCAGCTTGAAAGGGACTCCTTCCTACAATGAGCAGTTCTTC.

CDR3 in DNA: TGTGCCTGGACTTGGGGGCCCTCCTACGAGCAGTACTTC. Amino acid sequence: CAWTWGPSYEQYF. V gene TRBV30 combines with J gene TRBJ2-7; weak D call: TRBD1 (6 bases). Germline V gene data show CDR1 as GTSNPN and CDR2 as SVGIG (reference sequence). This CDR3 has 13 residues. Trimming cost V 4 bases and J 0 bases, with 10 bases left between them.

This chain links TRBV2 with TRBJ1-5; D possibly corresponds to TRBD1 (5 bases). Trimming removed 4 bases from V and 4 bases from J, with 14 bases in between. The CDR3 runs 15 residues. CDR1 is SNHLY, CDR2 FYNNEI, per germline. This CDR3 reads CASSAQPGGNQPQHF. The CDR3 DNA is TGTGCCAGCAGTGCTCAGCCGGGGGGGAATCAGCCCCAGCATTTT.

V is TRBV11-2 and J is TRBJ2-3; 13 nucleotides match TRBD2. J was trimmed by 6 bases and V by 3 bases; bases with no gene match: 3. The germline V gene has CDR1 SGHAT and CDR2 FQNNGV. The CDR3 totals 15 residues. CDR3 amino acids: CASSLGLAGSDTQYF. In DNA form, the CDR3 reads TGTGCCAGCAGCTTGGGACTAGCGGGGTCTGATACGCAGTATTTT.

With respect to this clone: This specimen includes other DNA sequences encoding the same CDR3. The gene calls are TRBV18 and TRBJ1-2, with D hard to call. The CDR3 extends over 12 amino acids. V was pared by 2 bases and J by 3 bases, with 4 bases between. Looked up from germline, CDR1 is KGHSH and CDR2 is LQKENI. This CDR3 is CASSPTDYGYTF. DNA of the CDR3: TGTGCCAGCTCACCAACGGACTATGGCTACACCTTC.